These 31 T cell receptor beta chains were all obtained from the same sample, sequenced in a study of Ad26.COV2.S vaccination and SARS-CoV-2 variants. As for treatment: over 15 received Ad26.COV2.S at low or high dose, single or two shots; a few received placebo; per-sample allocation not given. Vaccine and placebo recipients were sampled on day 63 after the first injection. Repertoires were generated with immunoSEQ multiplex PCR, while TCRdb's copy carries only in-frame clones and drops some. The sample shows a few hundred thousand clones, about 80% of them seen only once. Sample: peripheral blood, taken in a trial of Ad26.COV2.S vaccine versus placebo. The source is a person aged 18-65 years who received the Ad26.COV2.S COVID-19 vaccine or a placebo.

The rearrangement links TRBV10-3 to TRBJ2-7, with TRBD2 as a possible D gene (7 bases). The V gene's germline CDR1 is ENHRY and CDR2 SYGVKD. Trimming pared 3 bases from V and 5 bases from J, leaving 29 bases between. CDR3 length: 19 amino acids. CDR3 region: CAISDSPRGRGGLVHEQYF. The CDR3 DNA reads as TGTGCCATCAGTGACTCCCCCAGAGGGAGGGGGGGTCTAGTCCACGAGCAGTACTTC.

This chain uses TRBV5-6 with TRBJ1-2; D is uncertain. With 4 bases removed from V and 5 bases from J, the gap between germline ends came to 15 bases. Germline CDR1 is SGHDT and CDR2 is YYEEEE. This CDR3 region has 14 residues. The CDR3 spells CASSPFGPNYGYTF. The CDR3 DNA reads TGTGCCAGCAGCCCCTTTGGGCCAAATTATGGCTACACCTTC.

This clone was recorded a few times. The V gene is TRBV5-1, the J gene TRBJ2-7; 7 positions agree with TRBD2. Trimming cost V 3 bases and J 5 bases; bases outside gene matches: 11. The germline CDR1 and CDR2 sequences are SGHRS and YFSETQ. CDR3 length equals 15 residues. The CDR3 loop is CASSSLGGRGDEQYF. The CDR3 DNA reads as TGCGCCAGCAGCTCCCTGGGCGGGAGAGGGGACGAGCAGTACTTC.

In nucleotides, the CDR3 is TGTGCCAGCAGACCCCTATGGTCCTACGAGCAGTACTTC. Protein sequence: CASRPLWSYEQYF. The chain is built from TRBV6-5 and TRBJ2-7; D remains unclear. Germline CDR1 and CDR2: MNHEY and SVGAGI. V dropped 6 bases and J dropped 1 base, with 10 bases sitting between them. The CDR3 is 13 residues long.

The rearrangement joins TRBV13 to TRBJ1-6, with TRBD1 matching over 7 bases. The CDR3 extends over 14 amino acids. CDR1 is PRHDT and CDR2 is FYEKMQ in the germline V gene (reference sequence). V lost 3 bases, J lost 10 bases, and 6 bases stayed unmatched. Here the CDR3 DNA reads TGTGCCAGCAGCTTTGGCAGGGGGAGATCACCCCTCCACTTT. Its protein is CASSFGRGRSPLHF.

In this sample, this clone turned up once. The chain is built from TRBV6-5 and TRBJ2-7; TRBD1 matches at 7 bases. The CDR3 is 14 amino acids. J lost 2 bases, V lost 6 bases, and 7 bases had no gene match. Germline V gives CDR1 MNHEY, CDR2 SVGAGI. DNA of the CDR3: TGTGCCAGCAGATCAACAGGGGCGGCCTACGAGCAGTACTTC. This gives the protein CASRSTGAAYEQYF.

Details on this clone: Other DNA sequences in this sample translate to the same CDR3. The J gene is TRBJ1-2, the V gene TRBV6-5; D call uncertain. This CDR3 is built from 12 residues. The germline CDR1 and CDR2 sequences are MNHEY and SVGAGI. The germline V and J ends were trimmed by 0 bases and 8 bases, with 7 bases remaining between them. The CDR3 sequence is CASSYSGRGYTF. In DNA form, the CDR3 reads TGTGCCAGCAGTTACTCTGGCCGAGGCTACACCTTC.

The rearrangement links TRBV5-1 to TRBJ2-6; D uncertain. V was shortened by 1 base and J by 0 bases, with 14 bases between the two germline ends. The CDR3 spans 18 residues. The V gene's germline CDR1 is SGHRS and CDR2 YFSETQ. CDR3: CASSLKGQRSSGANVLTF. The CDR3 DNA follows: TGCGCCAGCAGCTTGAAGGGTCAGCGTAGCTCTGGGGCCAACGTCCTGACTTTC. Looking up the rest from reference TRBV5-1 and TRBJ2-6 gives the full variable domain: KAGVTQTPRYLIKTRGQQVTLSCSPISGHRSVSWYQQTPGQGLQFLFEYFSETQRNKGNFPGRFSGRQFSNSRSEMNVSTLELGDSALYLCASSLKGQRSSGANVLTFGAGSRLTVL.

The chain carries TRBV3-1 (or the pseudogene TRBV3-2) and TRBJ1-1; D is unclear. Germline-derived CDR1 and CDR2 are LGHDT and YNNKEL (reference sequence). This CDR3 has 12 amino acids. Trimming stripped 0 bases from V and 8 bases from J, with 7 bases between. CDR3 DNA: TGTGCCAGCAGCCAAGAGAGAAGGGAAGCTTTCTTT. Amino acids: CASSQERREAFF.

The CDR3 DNA reads as TGTGCCAGCCGGGACAGGGGGCTCTATGGCTACACCTTC. The encoded protein is CASRDRGLYGYTF. The V and J genes are TRBV2 and TRBJ1-2; 12 bases are shared with TRBD1. The CDR3 sequence is 13 residues long. CDR1 SNHLY and CDR2 FYNNEI come from the germline V gene. J gave up 4 bases and V 8 bases, and 2 bases lay outside the gene matches.

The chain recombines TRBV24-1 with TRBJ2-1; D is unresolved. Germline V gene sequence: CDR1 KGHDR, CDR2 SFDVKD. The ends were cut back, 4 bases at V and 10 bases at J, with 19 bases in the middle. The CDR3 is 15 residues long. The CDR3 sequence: CATSEPTGDSLEQFF. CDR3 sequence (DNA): TGTGCCACCAGTGAACCCACCGGCGACTCCCTGGAGCAGTTCTTC.

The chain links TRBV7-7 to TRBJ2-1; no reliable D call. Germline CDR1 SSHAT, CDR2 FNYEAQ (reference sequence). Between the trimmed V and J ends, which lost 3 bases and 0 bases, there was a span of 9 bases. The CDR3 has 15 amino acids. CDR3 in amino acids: CASSFDTFSYNEQFF. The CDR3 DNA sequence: TGTGCCAGCAGCTTCGACACCTTCTCCTACAATGAGCAGTTCTTC.

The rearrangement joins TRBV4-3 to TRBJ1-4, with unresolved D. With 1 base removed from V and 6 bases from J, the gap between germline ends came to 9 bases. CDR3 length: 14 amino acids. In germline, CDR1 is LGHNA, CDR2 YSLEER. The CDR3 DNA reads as TGCGCCAGCAGCCAAGGAAGAGGCGATGAAAAACTGTTTTTT. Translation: CASSQGRGDEKLFF.

CDR3 in DNA: TGTGCCTGGAGGGGGTGGGGGAACACTGAAGCTTTCTTT. Translating gives CAWRGWGNTEAFF. The chain recombines TRBV30 with TRBJ1-1; D not certain. Trimming left V 3 bases short and J 1 base short, with 9 bases between. The CDR3 runs to 13 residues. Germline CDR1 GTSNPN, CDR2 SVGIG (reference sequence).

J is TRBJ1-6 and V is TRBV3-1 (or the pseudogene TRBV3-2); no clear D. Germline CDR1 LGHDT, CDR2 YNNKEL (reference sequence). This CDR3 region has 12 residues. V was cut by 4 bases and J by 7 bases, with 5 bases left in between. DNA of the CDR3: TGTGCCAGCAGCCGAGTGAATTCACCCCTCCACTTT. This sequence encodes CASSRVNSPLHF.

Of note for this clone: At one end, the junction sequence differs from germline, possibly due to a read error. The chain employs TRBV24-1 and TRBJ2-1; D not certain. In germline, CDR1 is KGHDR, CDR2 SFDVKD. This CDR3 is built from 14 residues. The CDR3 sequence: CATSDPESFNEQFF. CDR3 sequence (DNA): TGTGCCACCAGTGACCCAGAATCCTTCAATGAGCAGTTCTTC.

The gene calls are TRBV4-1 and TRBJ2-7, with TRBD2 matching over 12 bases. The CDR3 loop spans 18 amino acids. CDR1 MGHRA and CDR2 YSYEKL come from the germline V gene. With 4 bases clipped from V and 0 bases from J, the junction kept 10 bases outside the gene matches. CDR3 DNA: TGCGCCAGCAGCCGGGGACTAGCGGGCCTGGTGAGCTCCTACGAGCAGTACTTC. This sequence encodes CASSRGLAGLVSSYEQYF.

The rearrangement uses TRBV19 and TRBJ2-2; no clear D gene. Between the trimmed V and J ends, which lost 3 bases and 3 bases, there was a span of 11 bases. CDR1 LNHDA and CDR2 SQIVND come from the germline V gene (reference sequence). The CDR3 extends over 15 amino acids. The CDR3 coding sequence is TGTGCCAGTAGTATTTCTCGCGGACACACCGGGGAGCTGTTTTTT. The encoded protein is CASSISRGHTGELFF.

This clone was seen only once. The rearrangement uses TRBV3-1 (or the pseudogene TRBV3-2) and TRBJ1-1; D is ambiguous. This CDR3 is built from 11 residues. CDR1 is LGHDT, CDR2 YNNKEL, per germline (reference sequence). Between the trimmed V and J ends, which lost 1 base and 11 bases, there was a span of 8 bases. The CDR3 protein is CASSQGWEAFF. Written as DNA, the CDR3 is TGTGCCAGCAGCCAAGGGTGGGAGGCTTTCTTT.

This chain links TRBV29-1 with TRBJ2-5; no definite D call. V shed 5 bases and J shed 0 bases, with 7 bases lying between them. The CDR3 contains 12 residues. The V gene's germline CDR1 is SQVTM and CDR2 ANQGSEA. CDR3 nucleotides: TGCAGCGTTAGGCAGTACCAAGAGACCCAGTACTTC. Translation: CSVRQYQETQYF.

The CDR3 region has the DNA TGTGCCTGGAGTCTATCTGACATTTACTTGACACCCACTGAAGCTTTCTTT. Translation gives CAWSLSDIYLTPTEAFF. The V and J genes are TRBV30 and TRBJ1-1, with unresolved D. Per germline, CDR1 GTSNPN and CDR2 SVGIG (reference sequence). V shed 2 bases and J shed 4 bases, with 23 bases lying between them. The CDR3 loop spans 17 amino acids.

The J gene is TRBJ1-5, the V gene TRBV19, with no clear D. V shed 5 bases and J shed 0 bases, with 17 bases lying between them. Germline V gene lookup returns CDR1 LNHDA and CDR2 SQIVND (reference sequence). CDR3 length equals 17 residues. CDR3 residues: CASSAGALPNSNQPQHF. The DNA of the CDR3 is TGTGCCAGTAGTGCCGGCGCGCTACCAAATAGCAATCAGCCCCAGCATTTT.

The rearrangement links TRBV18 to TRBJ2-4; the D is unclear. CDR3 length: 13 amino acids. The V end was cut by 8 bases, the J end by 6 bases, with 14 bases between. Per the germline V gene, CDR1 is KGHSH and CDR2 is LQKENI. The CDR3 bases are TGTGCCAGCACCTTGGAAAGCTTAAACATTCAGTACTTC. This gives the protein CASTLESLNIQYF. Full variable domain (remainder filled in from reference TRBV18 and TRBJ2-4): NAGVMQNPRHLVRRRGQEARLRCSPMKGHSHVYWYRQLPEEGLKFMVYLQKENIIDESGMPKERFSAEFPKEGPSILRIQQVVRGDSAAYFCASTLESLNIQYFGAGTRLSVL.

The CDR3 DNA sequence: TGTGCCAGCAGCTTAGGTGCGGGGGGCAATCAGCCCCAGCATTTT. Protein product: CASSLGAGGNQPQHF. The rearrangement links TRBV7-2 to TRBJ1-5; D possibly corresponds to TRBD1 (5 bases). V lost 1 base and J lost 2, with 9 bases in between. This CDR3 has 15 amino acids. Germline V gene sequence: CDR1 SGHTA, CDR2 FQGNSA.

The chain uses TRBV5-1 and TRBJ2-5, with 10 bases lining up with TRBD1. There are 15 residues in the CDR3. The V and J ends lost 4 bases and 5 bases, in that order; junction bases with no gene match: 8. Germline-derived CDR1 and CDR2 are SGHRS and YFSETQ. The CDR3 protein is CASSRTGGLGETQYF. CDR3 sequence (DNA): TGCGCCAGCAGCCGGACAGGGGGGCTGGGGGAGACCCAGTACTTC. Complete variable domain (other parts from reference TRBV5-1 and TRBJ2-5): KAGVTQTPRYLIKTRGQQVTLSCSPISGHRSVSWYQQTPGQGLQFLFEYFSETQRNKGNFPGRFSGRQFSNSRSEMNVSTLELGDSALYLCASSRTGGLGETQYFGPGTRLLVL.

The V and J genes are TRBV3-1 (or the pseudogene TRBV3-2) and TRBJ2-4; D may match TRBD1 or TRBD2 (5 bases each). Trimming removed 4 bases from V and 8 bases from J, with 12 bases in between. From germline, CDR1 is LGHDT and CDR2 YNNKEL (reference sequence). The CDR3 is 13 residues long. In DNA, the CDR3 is TGTGCCAGCAGCCCGACAGCAGCGGACATTCAGTACTTC. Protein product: CASSPTAADIQYF.

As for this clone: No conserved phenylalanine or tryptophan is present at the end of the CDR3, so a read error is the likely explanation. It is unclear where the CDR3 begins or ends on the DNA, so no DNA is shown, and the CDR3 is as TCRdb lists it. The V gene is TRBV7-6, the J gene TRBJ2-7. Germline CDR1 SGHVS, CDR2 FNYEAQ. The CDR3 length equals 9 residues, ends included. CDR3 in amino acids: CASSCPLFL.

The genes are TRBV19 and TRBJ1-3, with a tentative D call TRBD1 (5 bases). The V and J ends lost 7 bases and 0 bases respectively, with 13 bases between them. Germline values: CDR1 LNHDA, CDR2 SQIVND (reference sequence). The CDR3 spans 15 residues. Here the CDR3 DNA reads TGTGCCAGTACCTGGGACTCCATCTCTGGAAACACCATATATTTT. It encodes CASTWDSISGNTIYF.

In DNA, the CDR3 is TGTGCCAGCAGCTTGGGCGGGGGCGGTCCCTACGAGCAGTACTTC. Amino acids: CASSLGGGGPYEQYF. The chain couples TRBV5-4 to TRBJ2-7, with a possible D match to TRBD2 (7 bases). From germline, CDR1 is SGHNT and CDR2 YYREEE (reference sequence). V dropped 0 bases and J dropped 2 bases, with 12 bases sitting between them. There are 15 residues in the CDR3.

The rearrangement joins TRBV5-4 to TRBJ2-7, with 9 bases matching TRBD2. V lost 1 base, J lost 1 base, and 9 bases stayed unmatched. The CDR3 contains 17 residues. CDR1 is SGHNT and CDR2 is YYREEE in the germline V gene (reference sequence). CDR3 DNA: TGTGCCAGCAGCTTGAGGTCCCTAGCGGGACCGTCCTACGAGCAGTACTTC. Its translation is CASSLRSLAGPSYEQYF.

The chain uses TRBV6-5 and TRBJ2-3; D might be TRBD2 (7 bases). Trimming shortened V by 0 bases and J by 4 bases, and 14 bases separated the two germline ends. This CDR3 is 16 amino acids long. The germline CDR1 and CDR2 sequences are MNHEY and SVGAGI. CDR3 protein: CASSYSKGGPADTQYF. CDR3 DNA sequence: TGTGCCAGCAGTTACTCGAAGGGGGGGCCCGCAGATACGCAGTATTTT.